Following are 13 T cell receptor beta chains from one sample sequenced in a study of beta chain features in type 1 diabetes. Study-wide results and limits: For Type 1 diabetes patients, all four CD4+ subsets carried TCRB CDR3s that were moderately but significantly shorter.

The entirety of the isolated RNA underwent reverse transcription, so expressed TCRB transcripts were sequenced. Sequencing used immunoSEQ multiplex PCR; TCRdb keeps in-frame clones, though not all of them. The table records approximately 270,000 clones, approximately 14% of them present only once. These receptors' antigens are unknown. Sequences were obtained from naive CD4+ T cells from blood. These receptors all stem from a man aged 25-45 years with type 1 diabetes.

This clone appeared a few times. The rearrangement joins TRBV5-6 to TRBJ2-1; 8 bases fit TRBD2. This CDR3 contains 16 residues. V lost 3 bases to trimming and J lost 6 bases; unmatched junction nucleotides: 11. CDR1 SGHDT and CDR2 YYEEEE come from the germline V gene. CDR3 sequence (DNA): TGTGCCAGCAGCTCCCGACAGGCGGGAGGCCTCAATGAGCAGTTCTTC. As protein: CASSSRQAGGLNEQFF.

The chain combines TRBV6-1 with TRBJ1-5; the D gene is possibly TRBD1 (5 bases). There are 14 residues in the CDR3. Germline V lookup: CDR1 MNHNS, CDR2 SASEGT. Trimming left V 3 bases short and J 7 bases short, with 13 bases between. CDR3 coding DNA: TGTGCCAGCAGTGAGATGCAGGGCGGACAGCCCCAGCATTTT. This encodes CASSEMQGGQPQHF.

The CDR3 region is CASSLQGLAVPGTQYF. For the CDR3, the DNA is TGCGCCAGCAGCCTACAGGGACTAGCGGTCCCGGGTACGCAGTATTTT. The chain is built from TRBV5-1 and TRBJ2-3; 11 nucleotides match TRBD2. V shed 4 bases, J shed 8 bases, and the junction held 12 bases outside the gene matches. CDR3 length equals 16 residues. Germline values: CDR1 SGHRS, CDR2 YFSETQ.

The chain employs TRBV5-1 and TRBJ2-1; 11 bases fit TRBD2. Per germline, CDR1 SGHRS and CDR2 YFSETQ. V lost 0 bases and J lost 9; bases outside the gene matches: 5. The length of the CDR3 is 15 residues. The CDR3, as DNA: TGCGCCAGCAGCTTGGAATTAGCGGGAGGGGGTGAGCAGTTCTTC. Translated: CASSLELAGGGEQFF.

The CDR3 DNA is TGTGCCAGCAGCCAAGGGACAGAAGAGACCCAGTACTTC. The encoded protein is CASSQGTEETQYF. V gene TRBV4-2 combines with J gene TRBJ2-5; TRBD1 is a possible D gene (6 bases). V was trimmed by 1 base and J by 3 bases, leaving 6 bases between them. Germline V gives CDR1 LGHNA, CDR2 YNFKEQ. The CDR3 consists of 13 residues.

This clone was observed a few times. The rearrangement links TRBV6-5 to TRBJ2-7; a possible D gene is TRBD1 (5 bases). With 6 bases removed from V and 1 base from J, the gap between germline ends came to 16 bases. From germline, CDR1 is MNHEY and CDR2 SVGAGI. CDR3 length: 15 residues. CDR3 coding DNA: TGTGCCAGCAGCGCCGACAGTCGGGTTTCCTACGAGCAGTACTTC. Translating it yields CASSADSRVSYEQYF.

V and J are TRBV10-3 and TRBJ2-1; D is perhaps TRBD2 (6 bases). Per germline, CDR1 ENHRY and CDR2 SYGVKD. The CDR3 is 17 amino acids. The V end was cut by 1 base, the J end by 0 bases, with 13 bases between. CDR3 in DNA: TGTGCCATCAGTGAGTATCGGGCGGGGAGCTCCTACAATGAGCAGTTCTTC. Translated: CAISEYRAGSSYNEQFF.

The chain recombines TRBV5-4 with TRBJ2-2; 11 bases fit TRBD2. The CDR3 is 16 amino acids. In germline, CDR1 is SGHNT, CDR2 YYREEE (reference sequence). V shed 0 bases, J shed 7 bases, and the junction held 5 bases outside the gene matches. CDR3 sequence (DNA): TGTGCCAGCAGCTTGGATAGCGGGAGGGCCGGCGGGGAGCTGTTTTTT. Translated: CASSLDSGRAGGELFF. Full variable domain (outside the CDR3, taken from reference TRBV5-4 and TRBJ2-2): ETGVTQSPTHLIKTRGQQVTLRCSSQSGHNTVSWYQQALGQGPQFIFQYYREEENGRGNFPPRFSGLQFPNYSSELNVNALELDDSALYLCASSLDSGRAGGELFFGEGSRLTVL.

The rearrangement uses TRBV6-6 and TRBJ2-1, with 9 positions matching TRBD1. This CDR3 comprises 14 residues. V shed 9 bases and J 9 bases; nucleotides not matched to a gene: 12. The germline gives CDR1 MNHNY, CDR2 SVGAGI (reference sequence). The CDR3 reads CASGKRDRETEQFF. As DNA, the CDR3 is TGTGCCAGTGGGAAACGGGACAGGGAAACTGAGCAGTTCTTC.

The CDR3 sequence: CASSSGLAFNEQFF. CDR3 nucleotides: TGTGCCAGCAGCTCGGGACTAGCTTTTAATGAGCAGTTCTTC. The rearrangement uses TRBV5-8 and TRBJ2-1; 9 bases agree with TRBD2. From germline, CDR1 is SGHTS and CDR2 YDEGEE. The CDR3 loop spans 14 amino acids. V lost 3 bases and J lost 7; bases outside the gene matches: 5. The variable domain in full, with the rest retrieved from reference TRBV5-8 and TRBJ2-1, is EAGVTQSPTHLIKTRGQQATLRCSPISGHTSVYWYQQALGLGLQFLLWYDEGEERNRGNFPPRFSGRQFPNYSSELNVNALELEDSALYLCASSSGLAFNEQFFGPGTRLTVL.

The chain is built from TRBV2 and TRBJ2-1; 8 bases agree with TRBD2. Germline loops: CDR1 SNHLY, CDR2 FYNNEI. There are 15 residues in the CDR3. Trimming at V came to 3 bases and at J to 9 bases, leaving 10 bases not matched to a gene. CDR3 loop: CASSEEGLVSGEQFF. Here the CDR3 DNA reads TGTGCCAGCAGTGAGGAGGGACTAGTGAGTGGTGAGCAGTTCTTC.

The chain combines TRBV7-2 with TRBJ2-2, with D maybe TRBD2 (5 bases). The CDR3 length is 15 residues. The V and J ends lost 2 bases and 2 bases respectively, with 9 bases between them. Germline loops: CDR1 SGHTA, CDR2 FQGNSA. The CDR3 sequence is CASSLIGVNTGELFF. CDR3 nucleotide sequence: TGTGCCAGCAGCTTAATCGGGGTTAACACCGGGGAGCTGTTTTTT.

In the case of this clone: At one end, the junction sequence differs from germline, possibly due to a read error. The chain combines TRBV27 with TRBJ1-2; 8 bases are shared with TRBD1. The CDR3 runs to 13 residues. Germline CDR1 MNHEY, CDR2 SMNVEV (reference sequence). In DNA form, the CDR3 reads TGTGCCAGCAGTTTAAGTGGACAGGGCGTTGCGTCCTTC. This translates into CASSLSGQGVASF.